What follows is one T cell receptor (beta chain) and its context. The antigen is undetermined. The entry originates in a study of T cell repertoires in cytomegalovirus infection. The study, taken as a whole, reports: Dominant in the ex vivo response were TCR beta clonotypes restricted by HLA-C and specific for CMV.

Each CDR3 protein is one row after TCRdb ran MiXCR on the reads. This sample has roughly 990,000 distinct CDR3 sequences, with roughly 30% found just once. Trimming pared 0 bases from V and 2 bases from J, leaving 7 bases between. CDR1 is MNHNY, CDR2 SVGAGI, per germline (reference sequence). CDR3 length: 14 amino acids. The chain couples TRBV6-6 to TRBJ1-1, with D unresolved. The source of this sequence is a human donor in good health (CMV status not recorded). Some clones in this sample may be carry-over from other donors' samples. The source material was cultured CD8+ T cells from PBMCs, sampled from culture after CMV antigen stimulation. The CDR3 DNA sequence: TGTGCCAGCAGTTACTCCCCAGCCAACACTGAAGCTTTCTTT. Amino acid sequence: CASSYSPANTEAFF.